These 6 T cell receptor beta chains were all obtained from the same sample, sequenced in a study of PD-1 blockade in mismatch repair-deficient tumors. TCRdb's table, derived via immunoSEQ multiplex PCR, lists solely in-frame clones and lacks some. The sample shows 100,000 to 150,000 clones, around 83% of them seen only once. This specimen was peripheral blood, taken 44 weeks after starting pembrolizumab. The receptor source for this set is an adult with mismatch repair-deficient cancer.

Regarding this clone: This sequence is one base from a far larger clone and is likely a read error. This chain uses TRBV7-9 with TRBJ2-3, with a possible D match to TRBD2 (6 bases). CDR1 and CDR2 from the germline V gene are SEHNR and FQNEAQ (reference sequence). The V gene lost 6 bases and the J gene lost 0 bases, with 7 bases spanning the gap. This CDR3 is 13 amino acids long. This CDR3 reads CASRSGSTDTQYF. The CDR3 nucleotides are TGTGCCAGCAGAAGCGGGAGCACAGATACGCAGTATTTT.

The chain carries TRBV10-3 and TRBJ1-4; a weak D match, TRBD1 (5 bases). Germline CDR1 ENHRY, CDR2 SYGVKD. CDR3 length: 17 amino acids. Trimming removed 5 bases from V and 0 bases from J, with 16 bases in between. The CDR3 spells CAISLGQGAATNEKLFF. CDR3 nucleotide sequence: TGTGCCATCAGTTTAGGGCAGGGAGCCGCAACTAATGAAAAACTGTTTTTT.

V usage is TRBV28 and J usage is TRBJ1-5; tentative D call: TRBD1 (5 bases). Germline CDR1 reads MDHEN; CDR2 reads SYDVKM. V lost 8 bases to trimming and J lost 6 bases, with 17 bases between them. The CDR3 consists of 14 residues. Written as DNA, the CDR3 is TGTGCCAGCGAATCGGGGGGGACTGCTCAGCCCCAGCATTTT. Amino acids: CASESGGTAQPQHF. Combining the CDR3 with reference TRBV28 and TRBJ1-5 gives the whole variable domain DVKVTQSSRYLVKRTGEKVFLECVQDMDHENMFWYRQDPGLGLRLIYFSYDVKMKEKGDIPEGYSVSREKKERFSLILESASTNQTSMYLCASESGGTAQPQHFGDGTRLSIL.

The chain has TRBV5-1 and TRBJ2-5; D tentatively reads TRBD1 or TRBD2 (6 bases each). This CDR3 has 15 residues. CDR1 and CDR2 (germline): SGHRS, YFSETQ. Trimming pared 2 bases from V and 5 bases from J, leaving 16 bases between. The CDR3 reads CASSFGGRLAETQYF. CDR3 bases: TGCGCCAGCAGCTTTGGGGGGCGTCTAGCGGAGACCCAGTACTTC.

The rearrangement joins TRBV5-1 to TRBJ1-1; possibly TRBD1 for D (5 bases). V gave up 0 bases and J gave up 0 bases, with 15 bases separating them. The CDR3 has 17 residues. The germline CDR1 and CDR2 sequences are SGHRS and YFSETQ. The CDR3 sequence is CASSLVGGNGMNTEAFF. The DNA for the CDR3 is TGCGCCAGCAGCTTGGTGGGGGGGAATGGAATGAACACTGAAGCTTTCTTT.

V and J are TRBV28 and TRBJ2-7; 14 bases agree with TRBD2. The CDR3 runs 15 residues. The germline gives CDR1 MDHEN, CDR2 SYDVKM. J gave up 5 bases and V 6 bases, and 6 bases lay outside the gene matches. CDR3 DNA sequence: TGTGCCAGCAGAGGAGCGGGACTAGCGGGAGACGAGCAGTACTTC. Translated: CASRGAGLAGDEQYF.